Included here is one T cell receptor beta chain sequence, with context. Its antigen remains unidentified. The CDR3 has 15 amino acids. Germline CDR1 is SGHNT and CDR2 is YYREEE (reference sequence). The trim removed 4 bases at V and 8 bases at J, leaving 5 bases unmatched. The data were taken from a study of beta chain features in type 1 diabetes. On the study more broadly: Investigators examined around 110 million sorted cells across all samples.

The sequenced template was cDNA made from the entire isolated RNA. Produced via immunoSEQ multiplex PCR; TCRdb's table is partial and in-frame only. The data hold some 350,000 clones, with 13% observed a single time. Study-level points and caveats: People with Type 1 diabetes carried modestly yet significantly shorter TCRB CDR3s in all four CD4+ subsets.

This receptor was identified in a woman between 18 and 30 years old with type 1 diabetes. Source material: naive CD4+ T cells from blood. The chain combines TRBV5-4 with TRBJ2-1; 14 bases are shared with TRBD2. The CDR3 protein is CASSLGTSGRYEQFF. In DNA, the CDR3 is TGTGCCAGCAGCCTCGGGACTAGCGGGAGATATGAGCAGTTCTTC.